The sequence of this T cell receptor beta chain was determined in a study of cytotoxic CD8 clonotypes in ibrutinib-treated CLL. Overall study: Partial responses numbered roughly 25 and complete responses 2; after a median around 68 months, around 14 stayed remitted and roughly twelve progressed. The study's findings and limits: Exceeding age-matched healthy donors, baseline clonality also tracked the counts of circulating CD8+ T cells. In sustained-remission versus progressing patients, sampling times differed. Public clonotypes, found uncommonly, either contracted or stayed stable on treatment.

Germline loops: CDR1 MNHEY, CDR2 SMNVEV (reference sequence). Trimming took off 4 bases at V and 4 bases at J, with 16 bases between the two ends. The CDR3 length is 16 residues. Profiled with immunoSEQ multiplex PCR; TCRdb holds only in-frame clones, not every one. This sample has 250,000 to 350,000 clones, with about 72% found just once. This clone has at least ten counts. No antigen is known for it. The specimen comprised PBMCs, sampled at disease progression, from a patient treated with ibrutinib. This sequence was found in a human donor with chronic lymphocytic leukemia. V gene TRBV27 combines with J gene TRBJ2-2; D is undetermined. CDR3 nucleotides: TGTGCCAGCAGTTCCATGGGGTTTTCGGGCACCGGGGAGCTGTTTTTT. This sequence encodes CASSSMGFSGTGELFF.